This TCR beta chain was observed in a study of blood T cell repertoires in COVID-19. On the study more broadly: Acute and convalescent COVID-19 samples came from the United States, Italy and Spain.

The authors' processing: Nucleated cell number was recorded as an estimate derived from reference gene primer amplification. Using immunoSEQ multiplex PCR, the repertoire was profiled, and TCRdb retains in-frame clones only, with some absent. V, J and clone size are those of that table, while D and trimming were read from the DNA. Among 150,000 to 200,000 clones listed, approximately 90% were seen once. Germline assignment: CDR1 SGHTA and CDR2 FQGNSA. The V and J ends lost 3 bases and 8 bases respectively, with 13 bases between them. This CDR3 contains 13 residues. Sequencing was done on a sample of peripheral blood. This TCR came from a woman between 50 and 59 years old with acute or convalescent COVID-19. This chain joins TRBV7-2 and TRBJ1-2, with unresolved D. The CDR3 region has the DNA TGTGCCAGCAGCTTTAGGCCGACGGGGGGCTACACCTTC. Amino acids: CASSFRPTGGYTF. Full variable domain (outside the CDR3, taken from reference TRBV7-2 and TRBJ1-2): GAGVSQSPSNKVTEKGKDVELRCDPISGHTALYWYRQSLGQGLEFLIYFQGNSAPDKSGLPSDRFSAERTGGSVSTLTIQRTQQEDSAVYLCASSFRPTGGYTFGSGTRLTVV.